This note documents a single TCR beta chain sequence. The ends were cut back, 1 base at V and 1 base at J, with 7 bases in the middle. Germline CDR1 GTSNPN, CDR2 SVGIG (reference sequence). This CDR3 is built from 13 residues. The table came from immunoSEQ multiplex PCR; TCRdb's copy has only in-frame clones and leaves some out. Here the sample spans around 79,000 clones, about 78% being singletons. This sample was taken from a study of T cells in localized non-small cell lung cancer. The genes are TRBV30 and TRBJ1-1; D gene uncertain. Sample: PBMCs, taken before any cancer treatment. This TCR was recovered from a man aged 40 to 69 with stage II squamous cell lung carcinoma. The chain's CDR3 is CAWSGLANTEAFF. CDR3 DNA: TGTGCCTGGAGTGGTCTAGCGAACACTGAAGCTTTCTTT.